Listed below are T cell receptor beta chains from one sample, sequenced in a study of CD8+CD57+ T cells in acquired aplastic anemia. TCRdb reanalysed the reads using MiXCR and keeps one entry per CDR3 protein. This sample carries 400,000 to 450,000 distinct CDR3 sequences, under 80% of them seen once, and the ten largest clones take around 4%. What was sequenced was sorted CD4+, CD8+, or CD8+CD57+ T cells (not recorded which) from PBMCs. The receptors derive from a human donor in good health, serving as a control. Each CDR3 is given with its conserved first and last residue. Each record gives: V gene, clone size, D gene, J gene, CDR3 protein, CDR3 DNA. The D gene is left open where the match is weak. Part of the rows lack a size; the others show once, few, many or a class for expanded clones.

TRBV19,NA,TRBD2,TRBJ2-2,CASSDPGGENSALQFF,TGTGCCAGTAGTGACCCGGGAGGGGAGAACTCAGCCCTCCAGTTTTTT
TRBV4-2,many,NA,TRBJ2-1,CASSQAPYNEQFF,TGTGCCAGCAGCCAAGCCCCGTACAATGAGCAGTTCTTC
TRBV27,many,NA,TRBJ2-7,CASSRDFSSYEQYF,TGTGCCAGCAGTCGGGACTTTAGCTCCTACGAGCAGTACTTC
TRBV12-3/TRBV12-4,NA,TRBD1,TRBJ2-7,CASSPPDRGEREQYF,TGTGCCAGCAGCCCCCCGGACAGGGGTGAACGCGAGCAGTACTTC
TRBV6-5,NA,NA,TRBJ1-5,CASSEEQGTQHF,TGTGCCAGCAGTGAAGAACAGGGTACCCAGCATTTT
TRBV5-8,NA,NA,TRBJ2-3,CASSQAGSGYGTDTQYF,TGCGCCAGCAGCCAAGCCGGGTCGGGGTACGGAACAGATACGCAGTATTTT
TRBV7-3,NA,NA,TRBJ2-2,CASSLGESTAGELFF,TGTGCCAGCAGCTTAGGCGAGAGTACGGCCGGCGAGCTGTTTTTT
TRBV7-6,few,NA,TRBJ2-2,CASSLGEATGELFF,TGTGCCAGCAGCTTAGGGGAGGCCACCGGGGAGCTGTTTTTT
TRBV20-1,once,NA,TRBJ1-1,CSAHRNYEQF,TGCAGTGCTCACAGGAACTACGAGCAGTTT
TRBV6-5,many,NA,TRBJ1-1,CASTRTANTEAFF,TGTGCCAGCACTAGGACAGCTAACACTGAAGCTTTCTTT
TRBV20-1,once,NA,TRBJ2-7,CSAVYRVSNYEQYF,TGCAGCGCTGTATACCGGGTTTCTAACTACGAGCAGTACTTC
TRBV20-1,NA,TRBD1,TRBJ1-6,CSAPSEAGGRVSSPLHF,TGCAGTGCTCCCTCCGAGGCAGGGGGCCGGGTGAGTTCACCCCTCCACTTT
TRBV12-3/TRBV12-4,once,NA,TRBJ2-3,CASSFQGADTQYF,TGTGCCAGCAGTTTCCAGGGCGCAGATACGCAGTATTTT
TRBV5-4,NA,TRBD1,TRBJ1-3,CASSFPGQGNTIYF,TGTGCCAGCAGCTTCCCGGGACAGGGAAACACCATATATTTT